This TCR beta chain was obtained from a study of control samples from healthy donors and cancer patients (dated by TCRdb to about 2020). The library was made by the immunoSEQ multiplex PCR assay. The table was pulled from immuneACCESS by TCRdb, which kept in-frame rearrangements only. Such tables lose some clones; where checked, under half of the loss comes from unresolved V genes, and the rest has no known cause. This sample holds 78,000 or so clones; approximately 90% were observed only once. Around 6% of the sample lies in the top ten. Regarding this clone: Its target antigen remains unknown. Per-nucleotide qualities are absent, and no much larger clonotype sits a single base away.

The source of this sequence is a woman between 45 and 65 years old in good health. Input material: blood.

The CDR3 amino acid sequence is: CASSLVSGADTEAFF. The DNA reads as follows: TGCGCCAGCAGCTTGGTCTCCGGGGCGGACACTGAAGCTTTCTTT. Recombination linked TRBV5-1 to TRBJ1-1; perhaps TRBD1 is the D gene, with 5 bases matching. For CDR1 and CDR2, the germline V gene lists SGHRS and YFSETQ. The CDR3 covers 15 residues, taking in both the cysteine and the phenylalanine. Only the CDR3 part of the read is kept: 45 bases, read in frame from the first base. Deletion took 0 bases off V and 3 bases off J, with a span of 12 bases between the germline ends. Joined to the reference TRBV5-1 and TRBJ1-1 proteins, this CDR3 gives the full variable domain: KAGVTQTPRYLIKTRGQQVTLSCSPISGHRSVSWYQQTPGQGLQFLFEYFSETQRNKGNFPGRFSGRQFSNSRSEMNVSTLELGDSALYLCASSLVSGADTEAFFGQGTRLTVV.